What follows are 14 T cell receptor beta chains derived from one specimen sequenced in a study of blood T cell repertoires in COVID-19. Some clones are missing from TCRdb's copy, which holds only in-frame ones; the method was immunoSEQ multiplex PCR. The sample includes about 60,000 clones, around 88% of them seen just once. Source material: peripheral blood. These receptors were collected from a man aged 55-75 years with acute or convalescent COVID-19.

V is TRBV2 and J is TRBJ2-7; 11 nucleotides align to TRBD1. J was trimmed by 4 bases and V by 6 bases; bases with no gene match: 11. Germline V gene lookup returns CDR1 SNHLY and CDR2 FYNNEI. The CDR3 sequence is 16 residues long. The CDR3 coding sequence is TGTGCCAGCAGCGTAATAGGGGGGACAGGGGGTTACGAGCAGTACTTC. It yields the protein CASSVIGGTGGYEQYF. Full variable domain (rest looked up from reference TRBV2 and TRBJ2-7): EPEVTQTPSHQVTQMGQEVILRCVPISNHLYFYWYRQILGQKVEFLVSFYNNEISEKSEIFDDQFSVERPDGSNFTLKIRSTKLEDSAMYFCASSVIGGTGGYEQYFGPGTRLTVT.

CDR3 DNA: TGTGCCAGCAGTGGTAATCAGCGGGGGGCCTACGAGCAGTACTTC. It encodes CASSGNQRGAYEQYF. This chain connects TRBV27 to TRBJ2-7; the match to TRBD2 covers 9 bases. Germline V gives CDR1 MNHEY, CDR2 SMNVEV (reference sequence). With V trimmed by 5 bases and J by 2 bases, 7 bases remained unmatched. The CDR3 has 15 residues.

This clone occurred once. This sequence joins TRBV19 and TRBJ1-1, with TRBD1 matching over 9 bases. The CDR3 sequence is 17 residues long. With 3 bases clipped from V and 0 bases from J, the junction kept 8 bases outside the gene matches. The germline CDR1 and CDR2 sequences are LNHDA and SQIVND (reference sequence). This CDR3 reads CASSIGTGRSLNTEAFF. DNA for the CDR3: TGTGCCAGTAGTATTGGGACAGGGAGGTCTCTGAACACTGAAGCTTTCTTT.

The chain couples TRBV5-1 to TRBJ2-5; TRBD1 is a possible D gene (6 bases). The CDR3 length is 16 residues. The germline gives CDR1 SGHRS, CDR2 YFSETQ. Trimming pared 5 bases from V and 5 bases from J, leaving 22 bases between. The CDR3: CASSLLGLGGPETQYF. CDR3 DNA sequence: TGCGCCAGCAGTTTACTCGGGTTAGGGGGTCCGGAGACCCAGTACTTC. Together with reference TRBV5-1 and TRBJ2-5, the CDR3 gives the full variable domain: KAGVTQTPRYLIKTRGQQVTLSCSPISGHRSVSWYQQTPGQGLQFLFEYFSETQRNKGNFPGRFSGRQFSNSRSEMNVSTLELGDSALYLCASSLLGLGGPETQYFGPGTRLLVL.

V and J are TRBV7-8 and TRBJ2-2; D is perhaps TRBD2 (5 bases). This CDR3 comprises 16 residues. Germline values: CDR1 SGHVS, CDR2 FQNEAQ. With 5 bases removed from V and 0 bases from J, the gap between germline ends came to 13 bases. The CDR3 bases are TGTGCCAGCAGCCCGAAGCCGGGGTCGAACACCGGGGAGCTGTTTTTT. Its translation: CASSPKPGSNTGELFF. The variable domain in full, with the rest retrieved from reference TRBV7-8 and TRBJ2-2, is GAGVSQSPRYKVAKRGQDVALRCDPISGHVSLFWYQQALGQGPEFLTYFQNEAQLDKSGLPSDRFFAERPEGSVSTLKIQRTQQEDSAVYLCASSPKPGSNTGELFFGEGSRLTVL.

This clone was detected only a few times. The chain carries TRBV7-6 and TRBJ2-1; D gene uncertain. V was shortened by 1 base and J by 1 base, with 11 bases between the two germline ends. CDR3 length equals 16 residues. Per the germline V gene, CDR1 is SGHVS and CDR2 is FNYEAQ. This chain's CDR3 is CASSLGSGLSYNEQFF. CDR3 DNA sequence: TGTGCCAGCAGCTTAGGGTCGGGTCTATCCTACAATGAGCAGTTCTTC.

The J gene is TRBJ1-5, the V gene TRBV27, with D possibly TRBD1 on 6 matching bases. The CDR3 spans 14 residues. CDR1 MNHEY and CDR2 SMNVEV come from the germline V gene (reference sequence). V dropped 5 bases and J dropped 4 bases, with 12 bases sitting between them. The CDR3 reads CASSPRTENQPQHF. Here the CDR3 DNA reads TGTGCCAGCAGTCCCCGGACAGAAAATCAGCCCCAGCATTTT.

This clone is labeled as large. For the CDR3, the DNA is TGTGCCAGCAGTTTACAGCAGGGGTACAATGAGCAGTTCTTC. Translation: CASSLQQGYNEQFF. The chain links TRBV28 to TRBJ2-1, with D possibly being TRBD1 (6 bases). CDR1 is MDHEN and CDR2 is SYDVKM in the germline V gene. Trimming took off 2 bases at V and 4 bases at J, with 9 bases between the two ends. This CDR3 contains 14 residues.

CDR3 DNA: TGCAGTGCTAGTATAGACTATGGCTACACCTTC. This translates into CSASIDYGYTF. The V and J genes are TRBV20-1 and TRBJ1-2; no clear D gene. The germline V gene encodes CDR1 DFQATT and CDR2 SNEGSKA (reference sequence). V was pared by 3 bases and J by 3 bases, with 5 bases between. The CDR3 totals 11 residues.

V and J are TRBV29-1 and TRBJ2-1; D uncertain. Germline-derived CDR1 and CDR2 are SQVTM and ANQGSEA. The CDR3 has 12 amino acids. V shed 3 bases and J shed 6 bases, with 9 bases lying between them. The CDR3 sequence: CSVEWAGNEQFF. The CDR3 DNA reads TGCAGCGTTGAGTGGGCCGGCAATGAGCAGTTCTTC.

The rearrangement links TRBV7-9 to TRBJ1-4; possibly TRBD1 for D (5 bases). Germline CDR1 is SEHNR and CDR2 is FQNEAQ (reference sequence). The V and J ends lost 5 bases and 8 bases respectively, with 15 bases between them. This CDR3 comprises 14 residues. CDR3 nucleotide sequence: TGTGCCAGCAGCCTGGGCGGGGGGACGGAAAAACTGTTTTTT. Translated: CASSLGGGTEKLFF. The full variable domain, its missing parts supplied by reference TRBV7-9 and TRBJ1-4, is DTGVSQNPRHKITKRGQNVTFRCDPISEHNRLYWYRQTLGQGPEFLTYFQNEAQLEKSRLLSDRFSAERPKGSFSTLEIQRTEQGDSAMYLCASSLGGGTEKLFFGSGTQLSVL.

This rearrangement joins TRBV7-9 to TRBJ1-4; tentatively, D is TRBD1 (6 bases). V shed 5 bases and J shed 4 bases, with 11 bases lying between them. CDR1 SEHNR and CDR2 FQNEAQ come from the germline V gene (reference sequence). The CDR3 is 14 residues long. CDR3 sequence (DNA): TGTGCCAGCAGCCCTGCAGGGGTTAATGAAAAACTGTTTTTT. This gives the protein CASSPAGVNEKLFF. Variable domain in full (rest from reference TRBV7-9 and TRBJ1-4): DTGVSQNPRHKITKRGQNVTFRCDPISEHNRLYWYRQTLGQGPEFLTYFQNEAQLEKSRLLSDRFSAERPKGSFSTLEIQRTEQGDSAMYLCASSPAGVNEKLFFGSGTQLSVL.

J is TRBJ2-2 and V is TRBV28, with D possibly matching TRBD2 (7 bases). The CDR3 sequence is 15 residues long. Germline CDR1 reads MDHEN; CDR2 reads SYDVKM. V lost 6 bases and J lost 5, with 16 bases in between. CDR3 in DNA: TGTGCCAGCAGGGGGGGGCAGGGTTGGACCGGGGAGCTGTTTTTT. Amino acid sequence: CASRGGQGWTGELFF.

The chain carries TRBV11-2 and TRBJ2-5, with a weak D call TRBD1 (5 bases). This CDR3 contains 19 residues. The ends were cut back, 3 bases at V and 5 bases at J, with 28 bases in the middle. Germline assignment: CDR1 SGHAT and CDR2 FQNNGV. CDR3 loop: CASSFSLLGRPGSDETQYF. The CDR3 DNA sequence: TGTGCCAGCAGCTTTTCACTCCTAGGCCGGCCAGGGTCTGACGAGACCCAGTACTTC.